A single sample is the source of the 28 T cell receptor beta chains below, sequenced in a study of cytomegalovirus exposure and HLA in healthy donors. The PCR contained 60 Vbeta and 13 Jbeta primers. Generated by immunoSEQ multiplex PCR, the TCRdb table keeps only in-frame clones and is missing some. The data hold 250,000 to 350,000 clones, with roughly 85% observed a single time. What was sequenced was PBMCs. The receptor set was obtained from a man aged 35-49 years in good health and CMV-seropositive.

As DNA, the CDR3 is TGTGCCAGCAGCTTAAAAGCAGGGTACGCTAACTATGGCTACACCTTC. Its translation: CASSLKAGYANYGYTF. The chain couples TRBV13 to TRBJ1-2; D is possibly TRBD1 (5 bases). V lost 2 bases and J 0 bases, leaving 13 bases between the germline ends. The CDR3 totals 16 residues. CDR1 and CDR2 (germline): PRHDT, FYEKMQ (reference sequence).

This clone was seen a handful of times. The CDR3 DNA reads TGTGCCAGCAGTCTGGGACAGCTAGGCGCGGAGACCCAGTACTTC. It codes for CASSLGQLGAETQYF. The chain carries TRBV6-5 and TRBJ2-5; 7 bases map to TRBD1. In germline, CDR1 is MNHEY, CDR2 SVGAGI. This CDR3 has 15 amino acids. The trim removed 5 bases at V and 5 bases at J, leaving 11 bases unmatched.

The chain is built from TRBV27 and TRBJ2-1; 13 bases are a match to TRBD2. V lost 4 bases to trimming and J lost 8 bases; unmatched junction nucleotides: 8. Germline-derived CDR1 and CDR2 are MNHEY and SMNVEV (reference sequence). This CDR3 is built from 16 residues. Here the CDR3 reads CASSYLGTSGNDEQFF. The CDR3 region has the DNA TGTGCCAGCAGTTATTTAGGGACTAGCGGGAATGATGAGCAGTTCTTC.

This sequence joins TRBV6-5 and TRBJ2-5; 10 nucleotides match TRBD1. The CDR3 runs to 15 residues. V lost 2 bases, J lost 5 bases, and 5 bases stayed unmatched. Germline CDR1 MNHEY, CDR2 SVGAGI. The CDR3 sequence: CASSYDRGQRETQYF. CDR3 DNA sequence: TGTGCCAGCAGTTACGACAGGGGGCAACGGGAGACCCAGTACTTC.

The chain has TRBV27 and TRBJ1-5; D unclear. Germline CDR1 and CDR2: MNHEY and SMNVEV (reference sequence). This CDR3 spans 17 amino acids. V lost 7 bases and J 2 bases, leaving 21 bases between the germline ends. As DNA, the CDR3 is TGTGCCAGCACCTTAGGACCCGACGGGGATGGCAATCAGCCCCAGCATTTT. Its protein product is CASTLGPDGDGNQPQHF.

The V and J genes are TRBV6-9 and TRBJ2-7; D is perhaps TRBD1 (6 bases). V was pared by 4 bases and J by 2 bases, with 12 bases between. Germline CDR1 and CDR2: MNHGY and SVAAGI. The CDR3 has 14 residues. The CDR3 nucleotides read TGTGCCAGCAGTTTCCGGGACACCCCCTACGAGCAGTACTTC. It is translated as CASSFRDTPYEQYF.

This chain connects TRBV9 to TRBJ1-1; D remains ambiguous. V lost 3 bases and J lost 1, with 16 bases in between. The CDR3 extends over 16 amino acids. The V gene's germline CDR1 is SGDLS and CDR2 YYNGEE. The CDR3 region is CASSAPVSGGNTEAFF. In DNA, the CDR3 is TGTGCCAGCAGCGCCCCTGTGTCGGGAGGGAACACTGAAGCTTTCTTT.

This clone was recorded a few times. This sequence joins TRBV7-9 and TRBJ2-1; 11 bases align to TRBD2. The junction had 11 bases not matched to a gene; V was cut back by 5 bases and J by 8 bases. The germline CDR1 and CDR2 sequences are SEHNR and FQNEAQ (reference sequence). The CDR3 loop spans 16 amino acids. CDR3 residues: CASSRVAGGPSDEQFF. The CDR3 bases are TGTGCCAGCAGCCGTGTAGCGGGAGGGCCGTCTGATGAGCAGTTCTTC.

The chain is built from TRBV19 and TRBJ2-6; a weak D match, TRBD1 (6 bases). Germline loops: CDR1 LNHDA, CDR2 SQIVND (reference sequence). The length of the CDR3 is 15 residues. Trimming left V 5 bases short and J 0 bases short, with 8 bases between. The CDR3 DNA reads as TGTGCCAGTAGTGAAGGGGGCTCTGGGGCCAACGTCCTGACTTTC. Translated, it gives CASSEGGSGANVLTF.

The sample holds one count of this clone. This chain uses TRBV29-1 with TRBJ1-2, with 9 bases that match TRBD1. Losses at the gene ends were 3 bases for V and 4 bases for J; bases not matched to a gene: 15. Looked up from germline, CDR1 is SQVTM and CDR2 is ANQGSEA. There are 17 residues in the CDR3. The DNA for the CDR3 is TGCAGCGTTGAGGGGGTGGACAGGGGAGTCCGGGGCTATGGCTACACCTTC. This sequence encodes CSVEGVDRGVRGYGYTF.

The chain is built from TRBV14 and TRBJ2-7, with TRBD2 matching over 9 bases. Germline V gene data show CDR1 as SGHDN and CDR2 as FVKESK. The CDR3 sequence is 13 residues long. The junction had 1 base not matched to a gene; V was cut back by 1 base and J by 6 bases. Written as DNA, the CDR3 is TGTGCCAGCAGCCAAGGGACTAGCGCCGAGCAGTACTTC. Amino acids: CASSQGTSAEQYF.

The chain uses TRBV28 and TRBJ1-4; 8 bases are shared with TRBD1. CDR3 length: 16 residues. The germline V gene encodes CDR1 MDHEN and CDR2 SYDVKM. The V and J ends lost 7 bases and 5 bases, in that order; junction bases with no gene match: 12. For the CDR3, the DNA is TGTGCCAGCAACCTATTCGGACAGGGCCTAAATGAAAAACTGTTTTTT. This translates into CASNLFGQGLNEKLFF.

The chain combines TRBV19 with TRBJ2-3, with D unresolved. Germline V gene lookup returns CDR1 LNHDA and CDR2 SQIVND (reference sequence). The CDR3 runs to 15 residues. V dropped 5 bases and J dropped 3 bases, with 15 bases sitting between them. CDR3 nucleotides: TGTGCCAGTAGTTTAGGCAGGCAATGGACAGATACGCAGTATTTT. Its translation: CASSLGRQWTDTQYF.

This clone is a singleton in its sample. This rearrangement joins TRBV7-2 to TRBJ2-3, with TRBD2 as a possible D gene (6 bases). The CDR3 contains 17 residues. From germline, CDR1 is SGHTA and CDR2 FQGNSA. V was trimmed by 2 bases and J by 5 bases, leaving 20 bases between them. The CDR3: CASSLKRGASNRDTQYF. The CDR3 nucleotides are TGTGCCAGCAGCTTAAAACGCGGGGCGTCCAACCGAGATACGCAGTATTTT.

The rearrangement joins TRBV7-2 to TRBJ2-7; no definite D call. Germline CDR1 and CDR2: SGHTA and FQGNSA. CDR3 size: 13 residues. Trimming left V 3 bases short and J 3 bases short, with 9 bases between. This CDR3 reads CASSFWAYYEQYF. Here the CDR3 DNA reads TGTGCCAGCAGCTTCTGGGCCTACTACGAGCAGTACTTC.

The chain combines TRBV14 with TRBJ1-6; TRBD1 agrees at 7 bases. CDR1 SGHDN and CDR2 FVKESK come from the germline V gene. The CDR3 is 15 amino acids. V was pared by 5 bases and J by 4 bases, with 5 bases of the junction left unmatched. CDR3 protein: CASSEYRGYNSPLHF. In DNA form, the CDR3 reads TGTGCCAGCAGCGAGTACAGGGGATATAATTCACCCCTCCACTTT.

Regarding this clone: The junction departs from the called germline gene at one end, perhaps through a read error. The chain has TRBV4-1 and TRBJ1-2, with 9 bases identical to TRBD1. From germline, CDR1 is MGHRA and CDR2 YSYEKL. This CDR3 has 16 amino acids. This CDR3 is CASSQDPDRGLDGYTF. For the CDR3, the DNA is TGTGCCAGCAGCCAAGACCCGGACAGGGGACTAGATGGCTACACCTTC.

J is TRBJ1-5 and V is TRBV7-2; the D is unclear. Germline V gene sequence: CDR1 SGHTA, CDR2 FQGNSA. The V gene lost 1 base and the J gene lost 4 bases, with 11 bases spanning the gap. This CDR3 region has 15 residues. In nucleotides, the CDR3 is TGTGCCAGCAGCTTAGGACGGAGACCTAATCAGCCCCAGCATTTT. This sequence encodes CASSLGRRPNQPQHF.

This clone was counted a few times. The chain combines TRBV25-1 with TRBJ2-4, with a weak D call TRBD1 (6 bases). CDR3 length: 16 amino acids. Germline V gene data show CDR1 as MGHDK and CDR2 as SYGVNS. Trimming took off 4 bases at V and 2 bases at J, with 15 bases between the two ends. The CDR3 loop is CASSAKGQLSKNIQYF. CDR3 nucleotides: TGTGCCAGCAGTGCCAAAGGACAGCTTTCCAAAAACATTCAGTACTTC.

This chain uses TRBV7-2 with TRBJ2-5, with TRBD1 identical over 7 bases. Trimming cost V 1 base and J 7 bases; bases outside gene matches: 6. The CDR3 loop spans 14 amino acids. Germline V CDR1 and CDR2: SGHTA, FQGNSA. The chain's CDR3 is CASSLVGGEGTQYF. CDR3 bases: TGTGCCAGCAGCTTAGTAGGGGGCGAGGGGACCCAGTACTTC.

The rearrangement joins TRBV6-1 to TRBJ1-1; TRBD1 agrees at 9 bases. Germline V gene data show CDR1 as MNHNS and CDR2 as SASEGT. J lost 0 bases, V lost 6 bases, and 2 bases had no gene match. The CDR3 totals 14 residues. Written as DNA, the CDR3 is TGTGCCAGCAGGGGGACAGGGATGAACACTGAAGCTTTCTTT. Amino acids: CASRGTGMNTEAFF.

This clone was observed a few times. V gene TRBV4-3 combines with J gene TRBJ2-7, with 8 bases lining up with TRBD1. Germline CDR1 and CDR2: LGHNA and YSLEER. V trimming: 3 bases; J trimming: 3 bases; junction bases outside the gene matches: 7. This CDR3 comprises 15 residues. CDR3 amino acids: CASSHAGQGYYEQYF. Written as DNA, the CDR3 is TGCGCCAGCAGCCATGCCGGACAGGGTTACTACGAGCAGTACTTC.

V gene TRBV2 combines with J gene TRBJ2-5; a weak D match, TRBD2 (5 bases). The germline V and J ends were trimmed by 1 base and 5 bases, with 11 bases remaining between them. The germline CDR1 and CDR2 sequences are SNHLY and FYNNEI. The CDR3 loop spans 14 amino acids. CDR3 protein: CASSEEGGSETQYF. CDR3 sequence (DNA): TGTGCCAGCAGTGAAGAGGGTGGGAGTGAGACCCAGTACTTC.

This clone came up once. V is TRBV5-1 and J is TRBJ2-5; possible D gene TRBD1, 6 bases. V was shortened by 1 base and J by 7 bases, with 11 bases between the two germline ends. Germline lookup yields CDR1 SGHRS and CDR2 YFSETQ. The CDR3 covers 13 residues. The CDR3 DNA is TGCGCCAGCAGCTTGTGGACCAGGGGGACCCAGTACTTC. Translated: CASSLWTRGTQYF.

The rearrangement joins TRBV29-1 to TRBJ1-2; TRBD1 matches at 7 bases. The trim removed 2 bases at V and 5 bases at J, leaving 2 bases unmatched. The CDR3 loop spans 12 amino acids. The germline gives CDR1 SQVTM, CDR2 ANQGSEA. The CDR3 protein is CSVEKGAYGYTF. Written as DNA, the CDR3 is TGCAGCGTTGAAAAGGGGGCTTATGGCTACACCTTC.

The V and J genes are TRBV12-5 and TRBJ2-1; D is perhaps TRBD2 (7 bases). This CDR3 region has 16 residues. The germline V and J ends were trimmed by 1 base and 6 bases, with 16 bases remaining between them. The germline gives CDR1 LGHNT, CDR2 FRNRAP. The CDR3 reads CASGLEGGEGGNEQFF. As DNA, the CDR3 is TGTGCTAGTGGTTTGGAAGGAGGGGAGGGGGGCAATGAGCAGTTCTTC.

This chain connects TRBV29-1 to TRBJ2-5; D is unclear. The DNA end favors TRBJ2-7, so the J call may be wrong. The CDR3 is 11 amino acids. Germline V gene sequence: CDR1 SQVTM, CDR2 ANQGSEA. DNA for the CDR3: TGCAGCGTGGTCGACAATTACGAGCAGTACTTC. It encodes CSVVDNYEQYF.

The chain links TRBV5-1 to TRBJ2-4; D perhaps matches TRBD1 (6 bases). V lost 1 base and J 15 bases, leaving 11 bases between the germline ends. Looked up from germline, CDR1 is SGHRS and CDR2 is YFSETQ. CDR3 length: 11 amino acids. CDR3 residues: CASSLNRALYF. The CDR3 DNA is TGCGCCAGCAGCTTGAACAGGGCACTGTACTTC.